This T cell receptor beta chain was sequenced during a study of blood T cell repertoires in COVID-19. Study at large: Acute and convalescent COVID-19 samples came from the United States, Italy and Spain.

Participants, roughly 18 to 90 years old, spanned approximately 25 US areas. Recovery meant two consecutive negative NP/OP PCR tests, professional clearance, or resolved symptoms. TCRdb keeps only in-frame clones here, not all; method: immunoSEQ multiplex PCR. The sample yields about 150,000 clones, around 83% seen once. This CDR3 has 13 amino acids. CDR1 and CDR2 (germline): MNHEY, SMNVEV (reference sequence). Trimming cost V 2 bases and J 11 bases, with 13 bases left between them. This clonotype originated in a man over 45 who had recovered from COVID-19. The source material was PBMCs or T cells enriched from blood (not recorded which). The chain recombines TRBV27 with TRBJ1-5; D remains ambiguous. CDR3 nucleotide sequence: TGTGCCAGCAGTTTAAGGCCAGACACGGCCCAGCATTTT. This codes for CASSLRPDTAQHF.